The sequence of this T cell receptor (beta chain) was determined in a study of shared clonotypes between healthy human individuals. Broader study findings: Clonotype sharing among donors was expected to depend on sequencing depth.

In germline, CDR1 is LNHDA, CDR2 SQIVND (reference sequence). V was pared by 5 bases and J by 2 bases, with 10 bases between. The CDR3 has 13 residues. As to this clone: No antigen is known for it.

Unsorted PBMC contributed approximately 280 ng DNA, 30,000 to 35,000 T cell genomes, to each replicate PCR. The unsorted PBMC sample used ten immunoSEQ deep assay plates. Authors' analysis steps: With immunoSEQ giving junction-only sequences and no quality scores, filtering differed. The data were produced by immunoSEQ multiplex PCR, yet TCRdb's version contains in-frame clones alone and is incomplete. V, J and clone size were drawn from that table, and D and trimming were deduced from the DNA. The sample carries some 450,000 clones, 77% recorded once. The rearrangement uses TRBV19 and TRBJ2-7; D is perhaps TRBD1 (6 bases). The sequence was obtained from a woman aged 40-49 years in good health. Some clones in this sample may be carry-over from other donors' samples. The sample was PBMCs. Here the CDR3 DNA reads TGTGCCAGTAGTCGGGACACCGCCTACGAGCAGTACTTC. It codes for CASSRDTAYEQYF.